Listed below are T cell receptor beta chains from one sample, sequenced in a study of blood T cell repertoires in COVID-19. This table comes from immunoSEQ multiplex PCR, and its TCRdb copy is limited to in-frame clones, with some not included. The table has some 150,000 clones, 75% to 80% seen once. Source material: PBMCs or T cells enriched from blood (not recorded which). The receptor set was obtained from a woman aged 45-59 years who had recovered from COVID-19. Both conserved end residues are part of each CDR3. The D gene is left open where the match is weak. Where a row states a size, it is once, few, many or the class of an expanded clone; other rows omit it.

D | J | V | size | CDR3 | DNA
TRBD2 | TRBJ2-5 | TRBV4-2 | - | CASSQGGGGLQETQYF | TGTGCCAGCAGCCAAGGCGGGGGGGGCTTACAAGAGACCCAGTACTTC
TRBD2 | TRBJ2-7 | TRBV19 | - | CASSSRRASGPSYEQYF | TGTGCCAGTAGTAGCCGCCGTGCTAGCGGGCCTTCCTACGAGCAGTACTTC
TRBD1 | TRBJ2-3 | TRBV29-1 | - | CSVELFPGGGTDTQYF | TGCAGCGTTGAACTATTCCCAGGGGGAGGCACAGATACGCAGTATTTT
TRBD2 | TRBJ2-7 | TRBV14 | - | CASSHPRGASGIYHSYEQYF | TGTGCCAGCAGTCATCCAAGAGGAGCTAGCGGGATCTACCACTCCTACGAGCAGTACTTC
- | TRBJ2-7 | TRBV10-2 | - | CASWAGRSYEQYF | TGCGCCAGCTGGGCGGGGCGCTCCTACGAGCAGTACTTC
- | TRBJ1-2 | TRBV9 | - | CASSVDGRSDYGYTF | TGTGCCAGCAGCGTAGATGGTAGATCGGACTATGGCTACACCTTC
TRBD1 | TRBJ2-7 | TRBV10-1 | - | CASSPDREGEQYF | TGCGCCAGCAGCCCCGACAGGGAAGGCGAGCAGTACTTC
TRBD1 | TRBJ2-7 | TRBV11-2 | - | CASSDLGTEYEQYF | TGTGCCAGCAGCGACCTAGGGACAGAGTACGAGCAGTACTTC
TRBD2 | TRBJ2-1 | TRBV11-3 | - | CASSLLGLAGINEQFF | TGTGCCAGCAGCTTATTGGGACTAGCGGGCATCAATGAGCAGTTCTTC
- | TRBJ1-1 | TRBV29-1 | - | CSVEGGLTEAFF | TGCAGCGTTGAAGGAGGGTTGACTGAAGCTTTCTTT
TRBD1 | TRBJ2-4 | TRBV6-5 | - | CASSPGGWIQYF | TGTGCCAGCAGCCCAGGGGGATGGATTCAGTACTTC
TRBD1 | TRBJ2-7 | TRBV2 | - | CASSQSGTGVNKQYF | TGTGCCAGCAGTCAATCCGGGACAGGGGTAAACAAGCAGTACTTC
- | TRBJ2-2 | TRBV6-5 | - | CASSGSTTGELFF | TGTGCCAGCAGCGGTAGCACAACCGGGGAGCTGTTTTTT
- | TRBJ1-4 | TRBV30 | - | CAPCTRINEKLFF | TGTGCCCCCTGTACGAGGATTAATGAAAAACTGTTTTTT
- | TRBJ1-5 | TRBV7-2 | few | CASSSRPGGNFVNQPQHF | TGTGCCAGCAGCTCGCGCCCGGGGGGAAACTTTGTCAATCAGCCCCAGCATTTT
TRBD2 | TRBJ2-3 | TRBV19 | few | CASSIVSGGLGDTQYF | TGTGCCAGTAGTATAGTTTCGGGGGGGCTCGGAGATACGCAGTATTTT
TRBD1 | TRBJ1-1 | TRBV19 | - | CASRSRGTNTEAFF | TGTGCCAGTAGATCCAGGGGGACGAACACTGAAGCTTTCTTT
- | TRBJ1-2 | TRBV30 | - | CAWGLLYGYTF | TGTGCCTGGGGGCTCCTCTATGGCTACACCTTC
- | TRBJ2-1 | TRBV11-3 | - | CASSLGGGARSSYNEQFF | TGTGCCAGCAGCTTAGGAGGCGGGGCCCGGAGCTCCTACAATGAGCAGTTCTTC
TRBD1 | TRBJ1-3 | TRBV29-1 | - | CSVDGTESGNTIYF | TGCAGCGTCGACGGGACAGAGTCTGGAAACACCATATATTTT
- | TRBJ2-7 | TRBV7-8 | - | CASSLAGGGYEQYF | TGTGCCAGCAGCTTAGCCGGGGGTGGATACGAGCAGTACTTC